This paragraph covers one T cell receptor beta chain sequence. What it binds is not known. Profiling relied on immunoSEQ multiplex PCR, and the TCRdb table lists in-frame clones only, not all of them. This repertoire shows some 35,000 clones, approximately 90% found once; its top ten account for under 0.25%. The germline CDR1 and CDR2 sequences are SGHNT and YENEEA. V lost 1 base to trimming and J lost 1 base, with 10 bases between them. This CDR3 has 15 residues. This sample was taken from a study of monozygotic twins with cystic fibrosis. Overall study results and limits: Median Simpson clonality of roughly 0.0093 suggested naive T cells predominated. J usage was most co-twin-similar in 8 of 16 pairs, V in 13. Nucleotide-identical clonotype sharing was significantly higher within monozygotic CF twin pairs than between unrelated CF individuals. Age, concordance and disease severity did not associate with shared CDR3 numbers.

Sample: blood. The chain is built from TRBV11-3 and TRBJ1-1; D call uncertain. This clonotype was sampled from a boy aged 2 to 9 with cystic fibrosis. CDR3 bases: TGTGCCAGCAGCTTAGTTGGGGTGACGAACACTGAAGCTTTCTTT. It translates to CASSLVGVTNTEAFF.